Listed here are 26 T cell receptor beta chains from one sample, sequenced in a study of CD8+ T cells in alopecia areata. Reverse transcription of extracted RNA yielded cDNA, which provided the sequencing template. Only in-frame clones appear in the TCRdb table, and some are missing; sequencing was by immunoSEQ multiplex PCR. Of over 200,000 clones listed, less than 65% are singletons. Specified treatment: oral pan-JAK inhibitor, 5-10 mg twice daily. The sample was CD4+ T cells sorted from blood, taken at week 4, from a patient treated with tofacitinib. These TCRs come from a human donor with alopecia areata.

The chain uses TRBV6-6 and TRBJ1-4; D uncertain. From germline, CDR1 is MNHNY and CDR2 SVGAGI (reference sequence). Trimming stripped 4 bases from V and 5 bases from J, with 5 bases between. The CDR3 runs to 12 residues. CDR3 protein: CASSSSNEKLFF. DNA of the CDR3: TGTGCCAGCAGTTCCTCCAATGAAAAACTGTTTTTT.

This chain joins TRBV5-1 and TRBJ2-7, with D possibly TRBD1 on 7 matching bases. V dropped 4 bases and J dropped 3 bases, with 20 bases sitting between them. There are 16 residues in the CDR3. Per the germline V gene, CDR1 is SGHRS and CDR2 is YFSETQ. The CDR3 reads CASSPSIGGGIYEQYF. For the CDR3, the DNA is TGCGCCAGCAGCCCCTCGATAGGGGGCGGGATCTACGAGCAGTACTTC.

This chain connects TRBV10-3 to TRBJ1-1; no firm D call. From germline, CDR1 is ENHRY and CDR2 SYGVKD. Trimming shortened V by 0 bases and J by 11 bases, and 10 bases separated the two germline ends. This CDR3 region has 12 residues. The CDR3 here is CAISESYGDAFF. CDR3 DNA: TGTGCCATCAGTGAGTCCTATGGAGATGCTTTCTTT.

This clone has just one count. This sequence joins TRBV6-5 and TRBJ2-7; D remains unclear. V was pared by 6 bases and J by 0 bases, with 9 bases between. The CDR3 has 13 residues. Germline-derived CDR1 and CDR2 are MNHEY and SVGAGI. The CDR3 DNA reads as TGTGCCAGCAGGGGGTACCTCTCCTACGAGCAGTACTTC. Translating it yields CASRGYLSYEQYF.

This chain uses TRBV2 with TRBJ1-4; D perhaps matches TRBD1 (5 bases). CDR3 size: 14 residues. Germline CDR1 SNHLY, CDR2 FYNNEI. Trimming took off 2 bases at V and 8 bases at J, with 12 bases between the two ends. The DNA of the CDR3 is TGTGCCAGCAGTGAATCTAGGGGTTTCGAAAAACTGTTTTTT. Encoded protein: CASSESRGFEKLFF.

This sequence joins TRBV6-5 and TRBJ1-5; 9 positions match TRBD1. CDR1 is MNHEY, CDR2 SVGAGI, per germline. Trimming took 2 bases from V and 5 from J; bases not matched to a gene: 7. There are 16 residues in the CDR3. CDR3 DNA: TGTGCCAGCAGTTACAGTTGGACAGGGGTGGATCAGCCCCAGCATTTT. Its protein product is CASSYSWTGVDQPQHF.

The chain has TRBV7-2 and TRBJ2-3; D is undetermined. The CDR3 loop spans 13 amino acids. V lost 3 bases, J lost 1 base, and 5 bases lay in between. Germline CDR1 is SGHTA and CDR2 is FQGNSA. This chain's CDR3 is CASSFRGTDTQYF. The CDR3 DNA sequence: TGTGCCAGCAGCTTCCGGGGCACAGATACGCAGTATTTT.

In the case of this clone: Other nucleotide sequences from this sample produce the same CDR3. J is TRBJ2-3 and V is TRBV30; no clear D gene. The V gene lost 2 bases and the J gene lost 3 bases, with 3 bases spanning the gap. Germline CDR1 is GTSNPN and CDR2 is SVGIG (reference sequence). This CDR3 spans 11 amino acids. The CDR3 here is CAWSTTDTQYF. The CDR3 nucleotides are TGTGCCTGGAGTACAACAGATACGCAGTATTTT.

The V and J genes are TRBV6-5 and TRBJ1-1; the D is unclear. CDR3 size: 11 residues. Trimming removed 8 bases from V and 3 bases from J, with 7 bases in between. Looked up from germline, CDR1 is MNHEY and CDR2 is SVGAGI. CDR3: CASLRDTEAFF. As DNA, the CDR3 is TGTGCCAGCCTGCGGGACACTGAAGCTTTCTTT.

The rearrangement joins TRBV7-2 to TRBJ1-5; the D gene is possibly TRBD1 (5 bases). Germline V CDR1 and CDR2: SGHTA, FQGNSA. This CDR3 contains 15 residues. V was pared by 5 bases and J by 3 bases, with 14 bases between. CDR3 sequence: CASSLVRGNNQPQHF. DNA for the CDR3: TGTGCCAGCAGCCTGGTGAGGGGAAACAATCAGCCCCAGCATTTT.

The chain is built from TRBV7-2 and TRBJ2-3, with no clear D. Germline lookup yields CDR1 SGHTA and CDR2 FQGNSA. The V and J ends lost 5 bases and 4 bases respectively, with 7 bases between them. The CDR3 is made up of 12 amino acids. The CDR3 DNA reads as TGTGCCAGCAGCCTTGATGCAGATACGCAGTATTTT. This encodes CASSLDADTQYF.

The chain links TRBV2 to TRBJ2-3; 8 bases are a match to TRBD2. Per germline, CDR1 SNHLY and CDR2 FYNNEI. The CDR3 consists of 15 residues. Trimming took 3 bases from V and 5 from J; bases not matched to a gene: 7. The CDR3 coding sequence is TGTGCCAGCAGTGAGCGGGGGGCCTCGCTAGATACGCAGTATTTT. This gives the protein CASSERGASLDTQYF.

The V and J genes are TRBV6-5 and TRBJ2-7, with D possibly TRBD1 on 6 matching bases. Germline V lookup: CDR1 MNHEY, CDR2 SVGAGI. Trimming removed 2 bases at V and 7 bases at J, with 18 bases between. This CDR3 is built from 15 residues. The CDR3: CASSYRWTAMEEQYF. The CDR3 nucleotides read TGTGCCAGCAGTTACAGGTGGACAGCCATGGAGGAGCAGTACTTC.

The genes are TRBV6-5 and TRBJ1-5; D remains unclear. Trimming removed 4 bases from V and 0 bases from J, with 7 bases in between. The CDR3 is 14 amino acids. Per germline, CDR1 MNHEY and CDR2 SVGAGI. In DNA form, the CDR3 reads TGTGCCAGCAGTTCGACGGGTAGCAATCAGCCCCAGCATTTT. It translates to CASSSTGSNQPQHF.

This chain links TRBV19 with TRBJ1-5; D is unclear. Looked up from germline, CDR1 is LNHDA and CDR2 is SQIVND (reference sequence). The V gene lost 7 bases and the J gene lost 5 bases, with 15 bases spanning the gap. The CDR3 sequence is 14 residues long. The CDR3 nucleotides read TGTGCCAGTACGTTGAAAAAATCCTATCAGCCCCAGCATTTT. Amino acid sequence: CASTLKKSYQPQHF. The full variable domain, in which reference TRBV19 and TRBJ1-5 provide the parts outside the CDR3, is DGGITQSPKYLFRKEGQNVTLSCEQNLNHDAMYWYRQDPGQGLRLIYYSQIVNDFQKGDIAEGYSVSREKKESFPLTVTSAQKNPTAFYLCASTLKKSYQPQHFGDGTRLSIL.

The rearrangement uses TRBV28 and TRBJ1-5; 7 bases are a match to TRBD1. Germline values: CDR1 MDHEN, CDR2 SYDVKM. J gave up 5 bases and V 8 bases, and 3 bases lay outside the gene matches. The CDR3 is 12 residues long. The CDR3 reads CASGTGDQPQHF. As DNA, the CDR3 is TGTGCCAGCGGAACAGGGGATCAGCCCCAGCATTTT.

The V gene is TRBV6-5, the J gene TRBJ2-7; tentatively, D is TRBD1 (6 bases). The CDR3 consists of 15 residues. Per the germline V gene, CDR1 is MNHEY and CDR2 is SVGAGI. V gave up 6 bases and J gave up 2 bases, with 17 bases separating them. The CDR3 nucleotides read TGTGCCAGCAGACCCCCGACAGGACGGACCTACGAGCAGTACTTC. It encodes CASRPPTGRTYEQYF.

The rearrangement joins TRBV4-3 to TRBJ1-6; perhaps TRBD1 as D (6 bases). Germline V gives CDR1 LGHNA, CDR2 YSLEER. The CDR3 consists of 15 residues. Trimming removed 0 bases at V and 7 bases at J, with 10 bases between. The CDR3 nucleotides read TGCGCCAGCAGCCAAGATGCCGGGGGCAATTCACCCCTCCACTTT. Translating it yields CASSQDAGGNSPLHF.

The count of this clone is one. The chain recombines TRBV9 with TRBJ2-5; D is unresolved. Trimming stripped 0 bases from V and 4 bases from J, with 10 bases between. Germline CDR1 is SGDLS and CDR2 is YYNGEE. There are 14 residues in the CDR3. The CDR3 DNA reads as TGTGCCAGCAGCGTAGGATTGGGCCCAGAGACCCAGTACTTC. Its translation: CASSVGLGPETQYF.

This sequence joins TRBV6-5 and TRBJ1-2; the match to TRBD1 covers 9 bases. V shed 4 bases and J 7 bases; nucleotides not matched to a gene: 10. Per the germline V gene, CDR1 is MNHEY and CDR2 is SVGAGI. The CDR3 totals 15 residues. The CDR3 sequence is CASSSLTGGSGGYTF. In DNA, the CDR3 is TGTGCCAGCAGTTCGCTAACAGGGGGCTCAGGTGGCTACACCTTC.

This clone has just a few counts. This chain joins TRBV10-3 and TRBJ2-3, with D perhaps matching TRBD1 (5 bases). CDR1 and CDR2 (germline): ENHRY, SYGVKD. The CDR3 runs 15 residues. Trimming left V 0 bases short and J 6 bases short, with 13 bases between. The chain's CDR3 is CAISESGRASDTQYF. The CDR3 DNA follows: TGTGCCATCAGTGAGTCCGGCAGGGCGAGTGATACGCAGTATTTT.

The V and J genes are TRBV30 and TRBJ2-1; TRBD2 matches at 11 bases. The CDR3 extends over 15 amino acids. Trimming at V came to 1 base and at J to 8 bases, leaving 7 bases not matched to a gene. In germline, CDR1 is GTSNPN, CDR2 SVGIG (reference sequence). CDR3 sequence reads: CAWSATSGVIDEQFF. CDR3 sequence (DNA): TGTGCCTGGAGTGCGACTAGCGGGGTAATCGATGAGCAGTTCTTC.

Notes on this clone: The identical CDR3 is also encoded by other nucleotide sequences in the sample. The chain uses TRBV29-1 and TRBJ1-1, with D possibly matching TRBD1 (5 bases). CDR1 SQVTM and CDR2 ANQGSEA come from the germline V gene. The V end lost 4 bases, the J end lost 0 bases, and 6 bases lay between the germline ends. CDR3 length: 12 amino acids. The CDR3 reads CSVGQLNTEAFF. CDR3 DNA sequence: TGCAGCGTTGGACAGTTGAACACTGAAGCTTTCTTT. The whole variable domain, remainder taken from reference TRBV29-1 and TRBJ1-1, is SAVISQKPSRDICQRGTSLTIQCQVDSQVTMMFWYRQQPGQSLTLIATANQGSEATYESGFVIDKFPISRPNLTFSTLTVSNMSPEDSSIYLCSVGQLNTEAFFGQGTRLTVV.

This clone occurred once. The chain combines TRBV6-5 with TRBJ1-1; 8 bases are shared with TRBD1. The ends lost 5 bases at V and 4 bases at J; junction bases unmatched: 3. CDR1 is MNHEY, CDR2 SVGAGI, per germline. This CDR3 has 13 residues. CDR3 in amino acids: CASSKDRGTEAFF. CDR3 DNA: TGTGCCAGCAGTAAAGACAGGGGCACTGAAGCTTTCTTT.

The CDR3 loop reads CASSLVLSPYNEQFF. The DNA of the CDR3 is TGTGCCAGCAGCTTAGTCCTGAGCCCCTACAATGAGCAGTTCTTC. The V and J genes are TRBV7-9 and TRBJ2-1; D gene ambiguous. V was shortened by 1 base and J by 2 bases, with 9 bases between the two germline ends. The CDR3 loop spans 15 amino acids. Germline V lookup: CDR1 SEHNR, CDR2 FQNEAQ (reference sequence).

The table lists this clone with a few counts. The chain links TRBV6-1 to TRBJ2-5; D not certain. V lost 4 bases and J lost 8, with 17 bases in between. This CDR3 region has 14 residues. Germline assignment: CDR1 MNHNS and CDR2 SASEGT. CDR3 sequence reads: CASSVDMDLPTQYF. The CDR3 nucleotides read TGTGCCAGCAGTGTCGATATGGATCTCCCCACCCAGTACTTC.